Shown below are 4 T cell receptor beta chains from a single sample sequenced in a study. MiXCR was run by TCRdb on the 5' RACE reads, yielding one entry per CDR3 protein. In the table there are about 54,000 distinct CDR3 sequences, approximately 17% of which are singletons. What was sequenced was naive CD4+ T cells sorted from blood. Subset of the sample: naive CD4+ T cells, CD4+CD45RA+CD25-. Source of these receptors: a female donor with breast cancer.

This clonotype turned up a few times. CDR3 sequence (DNA): TGTGCCAGCAGCACCCGACAGGGGGCCCCCTCTGGGGCCAACGTCCTGACTTTC. It translates to CASSTRQGAPSGANVLTF. The chain joins TRBV7-9 to TRBJ2-6; 10 bases are a match to TRBD1. Germline CDR1 is SEHNR and CDR2 is FQNEAQ (reference sequence). The CDR3 is 18 amino acids. The V segment lost 5 bases and the J segment 0 bases; nucleotides outside the gene matches: 7.

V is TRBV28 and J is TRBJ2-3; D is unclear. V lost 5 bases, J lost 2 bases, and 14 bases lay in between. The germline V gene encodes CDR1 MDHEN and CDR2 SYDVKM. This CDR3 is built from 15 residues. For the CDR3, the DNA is TGTGCCAGCAGTGCCCCCGGGCGGTACACAGATACGCAGTATTTT. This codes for CASSAPGRYTDTQYF.

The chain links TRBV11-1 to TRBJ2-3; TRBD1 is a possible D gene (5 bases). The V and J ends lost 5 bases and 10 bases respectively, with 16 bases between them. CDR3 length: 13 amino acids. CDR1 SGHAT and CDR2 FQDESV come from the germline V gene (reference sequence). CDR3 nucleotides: TGTGCCAGCAGCCTGACAGCTAATTACGCGCAGTATTTT. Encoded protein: CASSLTANYAQYF.

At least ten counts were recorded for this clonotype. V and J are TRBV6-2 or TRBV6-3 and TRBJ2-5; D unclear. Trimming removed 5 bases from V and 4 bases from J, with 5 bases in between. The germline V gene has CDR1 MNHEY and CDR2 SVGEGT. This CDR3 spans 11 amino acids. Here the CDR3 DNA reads TGTGCCAGCAGTAATTCAGAGACCCAGTACTTC. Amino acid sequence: CASSNSETQYF.